This T cell receptor beta chain appears in the sequencing data of a study of neoadjuvant nivolumab and ipilimumab in lung cancer. Study overall: Nivolumab 3 mg/kg was given days 1, 15 and 29, plus ipilimumab 1 mg/kg day 1 in combination. General study points: Resected-tumor TCR richness correlated positively with pretherapy blood richness.

Regarding this clone: Its cognate antigen is unknown.

CDR1 SGHTS and CDR2 YDEGEE come from the germline V gene. V lost 4 bases, J lost 7 bases, and 15 bases stayed unmatched. This CDR3 comprises 17 residues. Libraries were prepared by immunoSEQ multiplex PCR; TCRdb keeps only in-frame clonotypes and omits some of them. Found here are hundreds of clones, 91% of them singletons; the top ten hold under 3%. Material: tumor tissue, obtained before neoadjuvant nivolumab, alone or with ipilimumab. The sequence came from an adult with non-small cell lung cancer. Some clones in this sample may be carry-over from other donors' samples. The rearrangement uses TRBV5-8 and TRBJ1-2, with TRBD1 matching 11 bases. The CDR3 here is CASSARTGGAVFRGYTF. The CDR3 DNA follows: TGTGCCAGCAGCGCCAGGACAGGGGGCGCCGTCTTCCGTGGCTACACCTTC.